The present T cell receptor beta chain was sequenced within a study of cytomegalovirus exposure and HLA in healthy donors. Looking at the study overall: The study's early data release held about 85 million unique TCRs from HLA-typed donors. Falling in the Caucasian-associated ancestry cluster were less than 85% of under 450 genotyped donors. Findings of the study overall: An analysis that came later showed most CMV-associated TCR beta chains appearing HLA-restricted.

Researchers ran the PCR with 60 Vbeta and 13 Jbeta primers. Sequencing used immunoSEQ multiplex PCR; TCRdb keeps in-frame clones, though not all of them. This sample yields more than 150,000 clones, of which roughly 83% are seen a single time; 0.2% to 0.3% belongs to the top ten. Germline loops: CDR1 MNHEY, CDR2 SVGAGI. Trimming pared 3 bases from V and 3 bases from J, leaving 12 bases between. CDR3 size: 14 residues. As to this clone: No antigen is known for it.

The TCR originated in a boy between 5 and 17 years old in good health and CMV-seronegative. Sequencing input: PBMCs. The V and J genes are TRBV6-5 and TRBJ2-7; weak D call: TRBD1 (5 bases). Here the CDR3 DNA reads TGTGCCAGCAGTTATTCAGGGTCATACTACGAGCAGTACTTC. This codes for CASSYSGSYYEQYF.